The 16 T cell receptor beta chains below all came from one sample that was sequenced in a study of CD8 T cells in Susac syndrome. Reverse transcription of roughly 0.5 to 1 ug RNA was carried out with random hexamers. TCRdb used MiXCR to reprocess the immunoSEQ multiplex PCR reads, holding one entry per CDR3 protein. This table has about 400,000 distinct CDR3 sequences, 75% to 90% appearing once. Sequenced sample: CD8+ T cells from PBMCs. The receptors shown here come from a human donor with multiple sclerosis.

V and J are TRBV6-1 and TRBJ2-3, with unresolved D. This CDR3 comprises 14 residues. V gave up 7 bases and J gave up 3 bases, with 14 bases separating them. Germline CDR1 is MNHNS and CDR2 is SASEGT. The CDR3 region is CASTPPVTTDTQYF. CDR3 bases: TGTGCCAGCACCCCCCCGGTAACGACAGATACGCAGTATTTT.

The sample holds a few counts of this clonotype. The chain recombines TRBV28 with TRBJ1-4; D is undetermined. CDR1 and CDR2 from the germline V gene are MDHEN and SYDVKM. The CDR3 is 14 residues long. V shed 5 bases and J shed 3 bases, with 10 bases lying between them. The CDR3 DNA is TGTGCCAGCAGTCCCTCTGAGGCTAATGAAAAACTGTTTTTT. It encodes CASSPSEANEKLFF.

This chain joins TRBV25-1 and TRBJ2-7; TRBD1 aligns across 9 bases. V shed 3 bases, J shed 2 bases, and the junction held 8 bases outside the gene matches. Germline loops: CDR1 MGHDK, CDR2 SYGVNS. The CDR3 contains 16 residues. The CDR3 here is CASSDGPGTGPYEQYF. Written as DNA, the CDR3 is TGTGCCAGCAGTGATGGTCCCGGGACAGGGCCCTACGAGCAGTACTTC.

V and J are TRBV2 and TRBJ1-1, with unresolved D. Trimming took 11 bases from V and 6 from J, leaving 19 bases between them. The germline gives CDR1 SNHLY, CDR2 FYNNEI. This CDR3 has 13 amino acids. CDR3 nucleotides: TGTGCCGTAGAGTCCAGGCCCGGCCCTGAAGCTTTCTTT. Protein sequence: CAVESRPGPEAFF.

This clonotype has a single count. The V and J genes are TRBV6-5 and TRBJ2-5; TRBD2 aligns across 8 bases. J gave up 4 bases and V 6 bases, and 10 bases lay outside the gene matches. Germline-derived CDR1 and CDR2 are MNHEY and SVGAGI. The CDR3 extends over 15 amino acids. In nucleotides, the CDR3 is TGTGCCAGCAGCCGGACCGGGGGGGTAGTAGAGACCCAGTACTTC. Amino acids: CASSRTGGVVETQYF.

The V gene is TRBV5-1, the J gene TRBJ2-7; TRBD1 matches at 10 bases. Trimming removed 3 bases from V and 6 bases from J; junction bases left unmatched: 9. Germline-derived CDR1 and CDR2 are SGHRS and YFSETQ. CDR3 length equals 15 residues. CDR3 sequence reads: CASSSGQGSGIEQYF. CDR3 in DNA: TGCGCCAGCAGCTCGGGACAGGGGTCAGGGATCGAGCAGTACTTC.

The J gene is TRBJ2-3, the V gene TRBV20-1, with 10 bases matching TRBD1. Unmatched junction bases numbered 7, after V lost 5 bases and J lost 5 bases. CDR1 and CDR2 from the germline V gene are DFQATT and SNEGSKA (reference sequence). The CDR3 has 14 residues. DNA for the CDR3: TGCAGTGCTTCAGGACAGGGGGGTGGAGATACGCAGTATTTT. This encodes CSASGQGGGDTQYF.

The chain has TRBV7-4 and TRBJ1-1, with D unresolved. Trimming left V 4 bases short and J 1 base short, with 13 bases between. This CDR3 is 15 amino acids long. The germline V gene has CDR1 SGHVT and CDR2 SQSDAQ. This chain's CDR3 is CASSSLVWTNTEAFF. CDR3 nucleotide sequence: TGTGCCAGCAGCTCTCTTGTGTGGACGAACACTGAAGCTTTCTTT.

This chain uses TRBV4-1 with TRBJ1-4, with 8 bases lining up with TRBD1. Per germline, CDR1 MGHRA and CDR2 YSYEKL. The CDR3 has 17 residues. V was pared by 4 bases and J by 3 bases, with 10 bases of the junction left unmatched. CDR3 DNA sequence: TGCGCCAGCAGCCCCGGTCAGGGGGCCTCCCCTAATGAAAAACTGTTTTTT. Protein sequence: CASSPGQGASPNEKLFF.

This chain connects TRBV6-5 to TRBJ1-1; D remains ambiguous. The CDR3 has 21 residues. The V end was cut by 0 bases, the J end by 6 bases, with 32 bases between. CDR1 and CDR2 from the germline V gene are MNHEY and SVGAGI. The CDR3 DNA sequence: TGTGCCAGCAGTTACTCGAAAGTACCGGACCCTCGGAATCGGGAGATGGCTGAAGCTTTCTTT. Protein product: CASSYSKVPDPRNREMAEAFF.

The chain combines TRBV6-5 with TRBJ2-3; 10 bases map to TRBD2. Trimming removed 2 bases from V and 2 bases from J; junction bases left unmatched: 10. Germline values: CDR1 MNHEY, CDR2 SVGAGI. The CDR3 is 18 amino acids. Here the CDR3 DNA reads TGTGCCAGCAGTTACAGGACTCTAGCGGGGGAGATCACAGATACGCAGTATTTT. Translating gives CASSYRTLAGEITDTQYF.

V and J are TRBV2 and TRBJ1-1; perhaps TRBD1 as D (5 bases). The CDR3 covers 15 residues. V was shortened by 1 base and J by 1 base, with 10 bases between the two germline ends. The germline V gene has CDR1 SNHLY and CDR2 FYNNEI. The CDR3 loop is CASSEGYQGNTEAFF. The CDR3 nucleotides are TGTGCCAGCAGTGAAGGTTATCAGGGGAACACTGAAGCTTTCTTT.

J is TRBJ2-7 and V is TRBV27; 8 bases fit TRBD1. Germline CDR1 is MNHEY and CDR2 is SMNVEV (reference sequence). The CDR3 contains 14 residues. Trimming cost V 6 bases and J 3 bases; bases outside gene matches: 7. CDR3 sequence (DNA): TGTGCCAGCAGGGCACAGGGGGGTTTCTACGAGCAGTACTTC. It is translated as CASRAQGGFYEQYF.

The chain is built from TRBV6-5 and TRBJ2-2; weak D call: TRBD1 (6 bases). Germline V gene sequence: CDR1 MNHEY, CDR2 SVGAGI. The CDR3 consists of 13 residues. Trimming removed 8 bases from V and 4 bases from J, with 11 bases in between. CDR3 DNA sequence: TGTGCCAGCGAGGGGGTCGGCACCGGGGAGCTGTTTTTT. Translating it yields CASEGVGTGELFF.

This CDR3 reads CSARDPLERSYNEQFF. The CDR3 nucleotides read TGCAGTGCTAGAGACCCCCTGGAACGGTCCTACAATGAGCAGTTCTTC. The chain combines TRBV20-1 with TRBJ2-1; D not resolved. Trimming shortened V by 0 bases and J by 1 base, and 13 bases separated the two germline ends. Germline loops: CDR1 DFQATT, CDR2 SNEGSKA (reference sequence). The CDR3 consists of 16 residues.

The genes are TRBV19 and TRBJ2-3; 8 bases line up with TRBD2. Germline CDR1 reads LNHDA; CDR2 reads SQIVND (reference sequence). With V trimmed by 3 bases and J by 4 bases, 6 bases remained unmatched. CDR3 size: 15 residues. CDR3 protein: CASSMTGGQADTQYF. As DNA, the CDR3 is TGTGCCAGTAGTATGACGGGGGGGCAGGCAGATACGCAGTATTTT.